The 18 T cell receptor beta chains presented below share a single source sample, sequenced in a study of cytomegalovirus exposure and HLA in healthy donors. Only in-frame clones appear in the TCRdb table, and some are missing; sequencing was by immunoSEQ multiplex PCR. The table has 200,000 to 250,000 clones, over 80% seen once. Material: PBMCs. These receptors all come from a woman between 18 and 30 years old in good health and CMV-seronegative.

This chain joins TRBV28 and TRBJ1-5; D possibly corresponds to TRBD1 (5 bases). The CDR3 extends over 13 amino acids. Per germline, CDR1 MDHEN and CDR2 SYDVKM. The germline V and J ends were trimmed by 3 bases and 9 bases, with 12 bases remaining between them. This CDR3 is CASSLNRPGPQHF. DNA of the CDR3: TGTGCCAGCAGTTTGAACAGGCCCGGGCCCCAGCATTTT. Full variable domain (missing parts from reference TRBV28 and TRBJ1-5): DVKVTQSSRYLVKRTGEKVFLECVQDMDHENMFWYRQDPGLGLRLIYFSYDVKMKEKGDIPEGYSVSREKKERFSLILESASTNQTSMYLCASSLNRPGPQHFGDGTRLSIL.

This clone has just one count. Here the CDR3 reads CASSLVAGGGEQFF. The CDR3 DNA sequence: TGCGCCAGCAGCTTGGTGGCGGGGGGAGGTGAGCAGTTCTTC. This chain connects TRBV5-1 to TRBJ2-1, with 8 bases aligning to TRBD2. CDR3 length: 14 amino acids. The germline V gene encodes CDR1 SGHRS and CDR2 YFSETQ. V was pared by 0 bases and J by 9 bases, with 5 bases of the junction left unmatched. Full variable domain (remainder filled in from reference TRBV5-1 and TRBJ2-1): KAGVTQTPRYLIKTRGQQVTLSCSPISGHRSVSWYQQTPGQGLQFLFEYFSETQRNKGNFPGRFSGRQFSNSRSEMNVSTLELGDSALYLCASSLVAGGGEQFFGPGTRLTVL.

This chain links TRBV5-8 with TRBJ1-4; tentative D call: TRBD1 (6 bases). The CDR3 covers 15 residues. The V end was cut by 4 bases, the J end by 4 bases, with 14 bases between. Per germline, CDR1 SGHTS and CDR2 YDEGEE. CDR3 amino acids: CASSGRGAGNEKLFF. In nucleotides, the CDR3 is TGTGCCAGCAGCGGCCGGGGGGCGGGTAATGAAAAACTGTTTTTT.

The chain recombines TRBV7-2 with TRBJ2-7; possibly TRBD1 for D (6 bases). Germline assignment: CDR1 SGHTA and CDR2 FQGNSA. V dropped 4 bases and J dropped 4 bases, with 14 bases sitting between them. The CDR3 is made up of 14 amino acids. Written as DNA, the CDR3 is TGTGCCAGCAGCTGGACAGCGGCGCGATACGAGCAGTACTTC. It codes for CASSWTAARYEQYF. Filled out from reference TRBV7-2 and TRBJ2-7, the complete variable domain reads GAGVSQSPSNKVTEKGKDVELRCDPISGHTALYWYRQSLGQGLEFLIYFQGNSAPDKSGLPSDRFSAERTGGSVSTLTIQRTQQEDSAVYLCASSWTAARYEQYFGPGTRLTVT.

This clone was recorded once. The rearrangement joins TRBV4-1 to TRBJ2-7; D possibly corresponds to TRBD2 (6 bases). The CDR3 runs 15 residues. V was trimmed by 1 base and J by 3 bases, leaving 13 bases between them. In germline, CDR1 is MGHRA, CDR2 YSYEKL. This CDR3 reads CASSQAPSVGYEQYF. CDR3 bases: TGCGCCAGCAGCCAAGCACCTAGCGTCGGCTACGAGCAGTACTTC.

This sequence joins TRBV6-1 and TRBJ2-7; TRBD2 might be the D (6 bases). The CDR3 extends over 16 amino acids. Trimming took 0 bases from V and 3 from J, leaving 15 bases between them. The germline V gene has CDR1 MNHNS and CDR2 SASEGT. The CDR3 coding sequence is TGTGCCAGCAGTGAAGCGGATCTGGGACTGAACTACGAGCAGTACTTC. It encodes CASSEADLGLNYEQYF.

The rearrangement links TRBV11-3 to TRBJ1-2, with 11 positions matching TRBD1. V gave up 4 bases and J gave up 6 bases; unmatched junction bases: 4. The germline V gene encodes CDR1 SGHNT and CDR2 YENEEA. The CDR3 covers 14 residues. CDR3 in DNA: TGTGCCAGCAGCTCCCCGGACAGGGGGCATGGCTACACCTTC. Protein sequence: CASSSPDRGHGYTF.

This clone has just one count. V and J are TRBV5-1 and TRBJ2-1, with 10 nucleotides matching TRBD1. Germline V lookup: CDR1 SGHRS, CDR2 YFSETQ. V dropped 3 bases and J dropped 5; count of bases not matched to a gene: 8. The CDR3 length is 16 residues. CDR3 sequence: CASSSYRDRGNNEQFF. CDR3 bases: TGCGCCAGCAGCTCCTATCGGGACAGGGGTAACAATGAGCAGTTCTTC.

The gene calls are TRBV27 and TRBJ1-6; a possible D gene is TRBD1 (6 bases). The CDR3 is 11 amino acids. Germline assignment: CDR1 MNHEY and CDR2 SMNVEV (reference sequence). V lost 8 bases and J lost 10, with 9 bases in between. The CDR3 DNA sequence: TGTGCCAGCCTACAGGGCTCACCCCTCCACTTT. This translates into CASLQGSPLHF.

This chain links TRBV9 with TRBJ1-2; maybe TRBD1 (5 bases). CDR1 SGDLS and CDR2 YYNGEE come from the germline V gene. This CDR3 has 16 amino acids. Trimming cost V 2 bases and J 1 base, with 15 bases left between them. This CDR3 reads CASSVDDRSNNYGYTF. CDR3 in DNA: TGTGCCAGCAGCGTCGACGACAGATCTAATAACTATGGCTACACCTTC.

The chain carries TRBV5-4 and TRBJ2-7; possibly TRBD1 for D (6 bases). The CDR3 is 15 amino acids. V shed 0 bases and J shed 3 bases, with 13 bases lying between them. Germline values: CDR1 SGHNT, CDR2 YYREEE (reference sequence). CDR3 sequence: CASSLVSGEDYEQYF. The CDR3 nucleotides read TGTGCCAGCAGCTTGGTATCAGGGGAAGACTACGAGCAGTACTTC.

The chain recombines TRBV13 with TRBJ2-2; 7 nucleotides agree with TRBD1. Per the germline V gene, CDR1 is PRHDT and CDR2 is FYEKMQ (reference sequence). The CDR3 is 15 residues long. J was trimmed by 5 bases and V by 2 bases; bases with no gene match: 5. The CDR3 DNA reads TGTGCCAGCAGCTTACCGACAGGGCGGACCGGGGAGCTGTTTTTT. It is translated as CASSLPTGRTGELFF.

This chain uses TRBV4-2 with TRBJ1-1, with D possibly TRBD1 on 6 matching bases. V was pared by 1 base and J by 5 bases, with 11 bases between. CDR1 is LGHNA, CDR2 YNFKEQ, per germline. The CDR3 extends over 14 amino acids. The CDR3 sequence: CASSQGVTGTEAFF. The CDR3 DNA reads TGTGCCAGCAGCCAAGGAGTGACAGGAACTGAAGCTTTCTTT.

This clone was counted a few times. This chain joins TRBV4-1 and TRBJ2-1; possible D gene TRBD2, 5 bases. Germline CDR1 is MGHRA and CDR2 is YSYEKL. The length of the CDR3 is 17 residues. V was shortened by 1 base and J by 1 base, with 14 bases between the two germline ends. CDR3 nucleotide sequence: TGCGCCAGCAGCCAAGGGGCCCGTAGCGCTTCCTACAATGAGCAGTTCTTC. Amino acids: CASSQGARSASYNEQFF.

This chain joins TRBV4-1 and TRBJ2-7; D remains unclear. The CDR3 is made up of 14 amino acids. The germline gives CDR1 MGHRA, CDR2 YSYEKL. V shed 0 bases and J shed 6 bases, with 12 bases lying between them. CDR3 residues: CASSQEFGEREQYF. CDR3 in DNA: TGCGCCAGCAGCCAAGAATTCGGTGAGCGCGAGCAGTACTTC.

The chain carries TRBV6-5 and TRBJ1-1, with TRBD1 matching over 9 bases. Per the germline V gene, CDR1 is MNHEY and CDR2 is SVGAGI. There are 12 residues in the CDR3. The junction had 0 bases not matched to a gene; V was cut back by 2 bases and J by 8 bases. CDR3 DNA: TGTGCCAGCAGTTACGGGACAGGGGAAGCTTTCTTT. This sequence encodes CASSYGTGEAFF.

This clone was detected once. The chain recombines TRBV5-8 with TRBJ2-4, with D possibly being TRBD1 or TRBD2 (5 bases each). The length of the CDR3 is 14 residues. Germline V CDR1 and CDR2: SGHTS, YDEGEE. V lost 4 bases and J 6 bases, leaving 14 bases between the germline ends. CDR3 sequence reads: CASSPGTSRNIQYF. The CDR3, as DNA: TGTGCCAGCAGCCCCGGGACCTCACGAAACATTCAGTACTTC.

The chain combines TRBV27 with TRBJ2-1; tentative D call: TRBD2 (6 bases). Trimming removed 5 bases from V and 3 bases from J, with 17 bases in between. CDR1 is MNHEY, CDR2 SMNVEV, per germline (reference sequence). There are 16 residues in the CDR3. CDR3 nucleotides: TGTGCCAGCAGTCCCCTCGCGAGGCGGGGCTACAATGAGCAGTTCTTC. Translated: CASSPLARRGYNEQFF.